These 18 T cell receptor beta chains were all obtained from the same sample, sequenced in a study of blood T cell repertoires in COVID-19. Here immunoSEQ multiplex PCR was the method, and the copy in TCRdb shows in-frame clones only, minus some. This table has some 99,000 clones, over 85% appearing once. Specimen: peripheral blood. These receptors were taken from a human donor with COVID-19, enrolled during active disease. The donor label of this sample is uncertain.

CDR3 loop: CASSLVPSGSRTYNEQFF. The CDR3 DNA follows: TGCGCCAGCAGCTTGGTGCCTAGCGGGAGTAGGACCTACAATGAGCAGTTCTTC. This chain links TRBV5-1 with TRBJ2-1; 10 positions match TRBD2. Germline V gives CDR1 SGHRS, CDR2 YFSETQ. The ends lost 0 bases at V and 2 bases at J; junction bases unmatched: 8. The CDR3 contains 18 residues.

The chain recombines TRBV19 with TRBJ1-5, with a weak D call TRBD1 (5 bases). The CDR3 contains 15 residues. Looked up from germline, CDR1 is LNHDA and CDR2 is SQIVND (reference sequence). V lost 5 bases to trimming and J lost 4 bases, with 15 bases between them. This chain's CDR3 is CASSSDTGVNQPQHF. The CDR3 nucleotides read TGTGCCAGTAGTTCGGACACGGGGGTGAATCAGCCCCAGCATTTT.

The chain links TRBV6-6 to TRBJ1-1; 10 bases are a match to TRBD1. Germline lookup yields CDR1 MNHNY and CDR2 SVGAGI (reference sequence). This CDR3 spans 14 amino acids. Trimming removed 5 bases from V and 1 base from J; junction bases left unmatched: 1. In nucleotides, the CDR3 is TGTGCCAGCAGTCGACAGGGGGCGAACACTGAAGCTTTCTTT. Amino acid sequence: CASSRQGANTEAFF.

The chain combines TRBV5-5 with TRBJ2-7, with TRBD1 matching over 9 bases. Germline CDR1 is SGHKS and CDR2 is YYEKEE (reference sequence). After removal of 3 bases from V and 5 bases from J, the junction contained 12 bases not matched to a gene. CDR3 length: 16 amino acids. The CDR3 loop reads CASSSGRTGALHEQYF. CDR3 DNA sequence: TGTGCCAGCAGCTCCGGTAGGACAGGGGCGTTACACGAGCAGTACTTC.

The V call is TRBV30, the J call TRBJ2-6; D unclear. With 2 bases removed from V and 0 bases from J, the gap between germline ends came to 5 bases. CDR1 is GTSNPN, CDR2 SVGIG, per germline (reference sequence). This CDR3 contains 14 residues. The CDR3 loop reads CAWSRLSGANVLTF. Written as DNA, the CDR3 is TGTGCCTGGAGTAGACTCTCTGGGGCCAACGTCCTGACTTTC. Complete variable domain (other parts from reference TRBV30 and TRBJ2-6): SQTIHQWPATLVQPVGSPLSLECTVEGTSNPNLYWYRQAAGRGLQLLFYSVGIGQISSEVPQNLSASRPQDRQFILSSKKLLLSDSGFYLCAWSRLSGANVLTFGAGSRLTVL.

This clone was picked up a small number of times. This sequence joins TRBV3-1 (or the pseudogene TRBV3-2) and TRBJ1-6; 7 bases match TRBD1. CDR1 and CDR2 (germline): LGHDT, YNNKEL (reference sequence). CDR3 length: 16 amino acids. With V trimmed by 1 base and J by 5 bases, 5 bases remained unmatched. The CDR3 region has the DNA TGTGCCAGCAGCCAAGCTCTAGGGACAGATAATTCACCCCTCCACTTT. Translated: CASSQALGTDNSPLHF.

The V gene is TRBV7-9, the J gene TRBJ2-5; maybe TRBD2 (6 bases). Deletions cut 3 bases from V and 1 base from J, with 15 bases between. This CDR3 has 16 amino acids. The germline V gene has CDR1 SEHNR and CDR2 FQNEAQ (reference sequence). The CDR3 region is CASSFSGTGGQETQYF. The CDR3 bases are TGTGCCAGCAGCTTCTCCGGGACTGGGGGCCAAGAGACCCAGTACTTC.

This chain connects TRBV11-2 to TRBJ1-2; no definite D call. The CDR3 totals 15 residues. Looked up from germline, CDR1 is SGHAT and CDR2 is FQNNGV. V was trimmed by 1 base and J by 0 bases, leaving 9 bases between them. The CDR3 DNA reads TGTGCCAGCAGCTTAGGGGCCCAGACTAACTATGGCTACACCTTC. Translated: CASSLGAQTNYGYTF.

V usage is TRBV12-3 or TRBV12-4 and J usage is TRBJ1-1; possible D gene TRBD1, 6 bases. The CDR3 is 11 residues long. V lost 6 bases to trimming and J lost 11 bases, with 13 bases between them. CDR3 amino acids: CASRQGPRAFF. The CDR3 DNA reads TGTGCCAGCAGACAGGGACCTAGGGCTTTCTTT.

The chain uses TRBV6-5 and TRBJ2-7; 7 positions agree with TRBD1. V lost 0 bases and J lost 5; bases outside the gene matches: 1. The CDR3 sequence is 13 residues long. Germline V gives CDR1 MNHEY, CDR2 SVGAGI. CDR3 coding DNA: TGTGCCAGCAGTTACTCAGGGACAGACGAGCAGTACTTC. Its translation is CASSYSGTDEQYF.

The gene calls are TRBV5-8 and TRBJ1-2, with 11 bases identical to TRBD1. CDR1 and CDR2 (germline): SGHTS, YDEGEE. V lost 5 bases, J lost 4 bases, and 7 bases stayed unmatched. This CDR3 contains 15 residues. CDR3 residues: CASSPDRGLIYGYTF. The CDR3 coding sequence is TGTGCCAGCAGTCCGGACAGGGGGCTGATCTATGGCTACACCTTC. Using reference TRBV5-8 and TRBJ1-2 for the parts outside the CDR3, the full variable domain is EAGVTQSPTHLIKTRGQQATLRCSPISGHTSVYWYQQALGLGLQFLLWYDEGEERNRGNFPPRFSGRQFPNYSSELNVNALELEDSALYLCASSPDRGLIYGYTFGSGTRLTVV.

The gene calls are TRBV9 and TRBJ1-1; 7 nucleotides agree with TRBD1. The CDR3 spans 14 residues. Germline CDR1 and CDR2: SGDLS and YYNGEE. Trimming cost V 2 bases and J 4 bases; bases outside gene matches: 5. The CDR3 spells CASSVETGSTEAFF. CDR3 nucleotides: TGTGCCAGCAGCGTGGAGACAGGGAGCACTGAAGCTTTCTTT.

This clone occurred once. The chain joins TRBV18 to TRBJ1-6, with D perhaps TRBD1 (6 bases). The V and J ends lost 3 bases and 0 bases respectively, with 9 bases between them. Germline V gene data show CDR1 as KGHSH and CDR2 as LQKENI. The length of the CDR3 is 16 residues. The CDR3 DNA follows: TGTGCCAGCTCACCTGACAGGAGCTCCTATAATTCACCCCTCCACTTT. Encoded protein: CASSPDRSSYNSPLHF.

The J gene is TRBJ2-1, the V gene TRBV3-1 (or the pseudogene TRBV3-2), with 8 positions matching TRBD1. With 1 base clipped from V and 4 bases from J, the junction kept 9 bases outside the gene matches. CDR1 and CDR2 (germline): LGHDT, YNNKEL (reference sequence). This CDR3 is built from 17 residues. The CDR3 DNA reads TGTGCCAGCAGCCAAGGTTTGGGGACAGGTTTGTACAATGAGCAGTTCTTC. As protein: CASSQGLGTGLYNEQFF.

This clone was seen only once. This chain uses TRBV9 with TRBJ1-3, with no clear D. With 3 bases removed from V and 4 bases from J, the gap between germline ends came to 5 bases. This CDR3 has 12 residues. In germline, CDR1 is SGDLS, CDR2 YYNGEE. The CDR3 coding sequence is TGTGCCAGCAGCGCCTACGGAAACACCATATATTTT. Its translation is CASSAYGNTIYF.

The chain uses TRBV11-3 and TRBJ2-1; weak D call: TRBD1 (6 bases). The CDR3 contains 15 residues. The V end lost 5 bases, the J end lost 3 bases, and 14 bases lay between the germline ends. CDR1 SGHNT and CDR2 YENEEA come from the germline V gene. The CDR3: CASSPVRGSYNEQFF. In DNA form, the CDR3 reads TGTGCCAGCAGCCCGGTCAGGGGAAGCTACAATGAGCAGTTCTTC.

This clone showed up just once. The rearrangement joins TRBV10-2 to TRBJ2-3, with 8 bases matching TRBD2. The germline CDR1 and CDR2 sequences are WSHSY and SAAADI. V was pared by 9 bases and J by 2 bases, with 13 bases of the junction left unmatched. There are 16 residues in the CDR3. This chain's CDR3 is CARILYHGGDTDTQYF. The CDR3 coding sequence is TGCGCCAGAATCCTCTACCACGGGGGGGACACAGATACGCAGTATTTT.

A few counts support this clone. The V and J genes are TRBV5-4 and TRBJ1-3; perhaps TRBD1 as D (6 bases). CDR3 length: 15 residues. The V gene's germline CDR1 is SGHNT and CDR2 YYREEE (reference sequence). V dropped 2 bases and J dropped 0 bases, with 9 bases sitting between them. The CDR3 reads CASSFGTISGNTIYF. The CDR3 DNA reads TGTGCCAGCAGCTTTGGGACAATCTCTGGAAACACCATATATTTT.